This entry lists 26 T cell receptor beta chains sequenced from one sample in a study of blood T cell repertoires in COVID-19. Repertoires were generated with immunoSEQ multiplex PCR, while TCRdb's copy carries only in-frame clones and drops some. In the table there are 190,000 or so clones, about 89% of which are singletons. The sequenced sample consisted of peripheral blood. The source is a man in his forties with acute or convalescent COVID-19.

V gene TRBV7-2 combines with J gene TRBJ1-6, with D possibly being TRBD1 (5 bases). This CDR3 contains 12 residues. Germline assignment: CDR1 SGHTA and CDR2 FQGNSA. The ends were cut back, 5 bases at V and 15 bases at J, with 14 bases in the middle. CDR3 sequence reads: CASSVDSFVLHF. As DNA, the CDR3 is TGTGCCAGCAGCGTAGACAGTTTTGTCCTCCACTTT.

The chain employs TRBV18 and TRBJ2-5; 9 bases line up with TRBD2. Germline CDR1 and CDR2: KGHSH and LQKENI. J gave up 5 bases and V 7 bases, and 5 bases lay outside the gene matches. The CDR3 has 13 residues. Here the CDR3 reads CASFASGEETQYF. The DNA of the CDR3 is TGTGCCAGCTTCGCTAGCGGGGAGGAGACCCAGTACTTC.

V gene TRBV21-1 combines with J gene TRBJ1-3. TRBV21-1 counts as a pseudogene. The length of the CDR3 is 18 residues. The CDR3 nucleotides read TGTGCCAGCAAGCGGGGGACCGGGCACCTACCCACAAAGAACACCATATATTTT. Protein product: CASKRGTGHLPTKNTIYF.

Here the CDR3 reads CASSIEGRSFYGYTF. Written as DNA, the CDR3 is TGTGCCAGTAGTATAGAGGGCCGCAGCTTCTATGGCTACACCTTC. The chain recombines TRBV19 with TRBJ1-2, with no clear D. CDR3 length: 15 amino acids. Trimming took off 0 bases at V and 4 bases at J, with 12 bases between the two ends. Germline CDR1 LNHDA, CDR2 SQIVND (reference sequence). The variable domain in full, with the rest retrieved from reference TRBV19 and TRBJ1-2, is DGGITQSPKYLFRKEGQNVTLSCEQNLNHDAMYWYRQDPGQGLRLIYYSQIVNDFQKGDIAEGYSVSREKKESFPLTVTSAQKNPTAFYLCASSIEGRSFYGYTFGSGTRLTVV.

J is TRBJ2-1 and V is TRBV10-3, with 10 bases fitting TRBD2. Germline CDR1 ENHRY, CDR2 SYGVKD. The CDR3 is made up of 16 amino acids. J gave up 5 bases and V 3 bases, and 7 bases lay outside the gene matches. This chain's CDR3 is CAISDLQRGGDNEQFF. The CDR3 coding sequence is TGTGCCATCAGTGATCTTCAGCGGGGGGGAGACAATGAGCAGTTCTTC.

The CDR3, as DNA: TGCGCCAGCAGCTTGCGCCCAGCCTACGAGCAGTACTTC. This encodes CASSLRPAYEQYF. The V gene is TRBV5-1, the J gene TRBJ2-7; D ambiguous. The CDR3 spans 13 residues. V gave up 1 base and J gave up 2 bases, with 7 bases separating them. Germline V gene lookup returns CDR1 SGHRS and CDR2 YFSETQ.

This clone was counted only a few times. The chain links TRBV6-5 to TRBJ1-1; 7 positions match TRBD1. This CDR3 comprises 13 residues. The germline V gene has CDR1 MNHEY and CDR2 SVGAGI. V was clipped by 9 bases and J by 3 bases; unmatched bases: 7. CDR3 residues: CASQGVGDTEAFF. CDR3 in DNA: TGTGCCAGTCAGGGGGTTGGGGACACTGAAGCTTTCTTT.

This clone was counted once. DNA for the CDR3: TGTGCCAGCAGCTTGAGGGGTTCCCCTGAAGCTTTCTTT. Its translation is CASSLRGSPEAFF. This chain uses TRBV5-4 with TRBJ1-1, with D possibly being TRBD1 (5 bases). This CDR3 contains 13 residues. Trimming cost V 1 base and J 6 bases, with 10 bases left between them. Germline assignment: CDR1 SGHNT and CDR2 YYREEE (reference sequence).

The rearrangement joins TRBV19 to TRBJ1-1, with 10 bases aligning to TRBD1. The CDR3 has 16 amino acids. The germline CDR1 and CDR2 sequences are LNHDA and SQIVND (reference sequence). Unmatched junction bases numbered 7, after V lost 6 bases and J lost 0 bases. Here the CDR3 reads CASRRIDRGLNTEAFF. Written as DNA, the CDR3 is TGTGCCAGTAGGAGGATCGACAGGGGGCTGAACACTGAAGCTTTCTTT.

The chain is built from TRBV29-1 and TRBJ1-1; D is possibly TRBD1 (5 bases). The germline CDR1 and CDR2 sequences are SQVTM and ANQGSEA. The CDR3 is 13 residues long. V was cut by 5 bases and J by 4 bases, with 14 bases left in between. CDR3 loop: CSVNGGFSTEAFF. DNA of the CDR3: TGCAGCGTTAACGGGGGATTTAGCACTGAAGCTTTCTTT.

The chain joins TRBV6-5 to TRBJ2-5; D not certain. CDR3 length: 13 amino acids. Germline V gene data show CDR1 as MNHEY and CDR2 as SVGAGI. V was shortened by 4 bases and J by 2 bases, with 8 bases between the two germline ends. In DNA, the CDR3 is TGTGCCAGCAGTTTACCCGGGCAAGAGACCCAGTACTTC. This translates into CASSLPGQETQYF.

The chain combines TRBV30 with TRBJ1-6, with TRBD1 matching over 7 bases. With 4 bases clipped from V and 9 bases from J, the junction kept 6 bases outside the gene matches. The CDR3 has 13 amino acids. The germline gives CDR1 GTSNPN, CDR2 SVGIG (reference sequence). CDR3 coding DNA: TGTGCCTGGAACCCGACAGGGAGTTCACCCCTCCACTTT. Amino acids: CAWNPTGSSPLHF.

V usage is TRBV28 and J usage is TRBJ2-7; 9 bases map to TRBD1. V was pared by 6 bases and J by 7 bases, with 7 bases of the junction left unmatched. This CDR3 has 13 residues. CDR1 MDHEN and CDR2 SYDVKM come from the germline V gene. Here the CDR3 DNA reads TGTGCCAGCAGCTACTACAGGGGGCGTGAGCAGTACTTC. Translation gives CASSYYRGREQYF.

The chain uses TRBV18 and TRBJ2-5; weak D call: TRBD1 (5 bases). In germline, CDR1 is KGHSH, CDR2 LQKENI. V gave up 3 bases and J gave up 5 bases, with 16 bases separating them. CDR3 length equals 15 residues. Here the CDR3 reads CASSPEQGVGETQYF. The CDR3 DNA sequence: TGTGCCAGCTCACCCGAGCAGGGCGTAGGGGAGACCCAGTACTTC. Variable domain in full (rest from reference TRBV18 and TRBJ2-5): NAGVMQNPRHLVRRRGQEARLRCSPMKGHSHVYWYRQLPEEGLKFMVYLQKENIIDESGMPKERFSAEFPKEGPSILRIQQVVRGDSAAYFCASSPEQGVGETQYFGPGTRLLVL.

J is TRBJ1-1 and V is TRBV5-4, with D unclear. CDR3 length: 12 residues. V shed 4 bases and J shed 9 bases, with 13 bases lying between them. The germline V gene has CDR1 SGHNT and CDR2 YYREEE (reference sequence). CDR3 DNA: TGTGCCAGCAGCACAGAGGGCGGGAAAGCTTTCTTT. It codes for CASSTEGGKAFF.

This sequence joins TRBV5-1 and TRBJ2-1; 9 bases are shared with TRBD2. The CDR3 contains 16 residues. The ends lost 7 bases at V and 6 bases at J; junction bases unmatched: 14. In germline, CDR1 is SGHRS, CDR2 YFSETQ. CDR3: CASRPPGTSKCNEQFF. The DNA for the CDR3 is TGCGCCAGCCGACCTCCCGGGACTAGCAAGTGCAATGAGCAGTTCTTC.

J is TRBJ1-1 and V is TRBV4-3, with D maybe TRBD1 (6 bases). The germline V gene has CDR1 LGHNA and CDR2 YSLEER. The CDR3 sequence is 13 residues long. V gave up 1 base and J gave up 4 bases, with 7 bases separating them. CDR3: CASSQGGRTEAFF. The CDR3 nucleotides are TGCGCCAGCAGCCAAGGGGGGCGCACTGAAGCTTTCTTT.

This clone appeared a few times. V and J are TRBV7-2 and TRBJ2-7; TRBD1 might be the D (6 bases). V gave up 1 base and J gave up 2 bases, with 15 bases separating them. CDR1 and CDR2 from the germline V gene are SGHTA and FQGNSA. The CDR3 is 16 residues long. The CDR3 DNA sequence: TGTGCCAGCAGCTTAGGAGGCGGTACAGGGACCTACGAGCAGTACTTC. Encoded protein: CASSLGGGTGTYEQYF. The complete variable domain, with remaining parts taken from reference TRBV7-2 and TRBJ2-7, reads GAGVSQSPSNKVTEKGKDVELRCDPISGHTALYWYRQSLGQGLEFLIYFQGNSAPDKSGLPSDRFSAERTGGSVSTLTIQRTQQEDSAVYLCASSLGGGTGTYEQYFGPGTRLTVT.

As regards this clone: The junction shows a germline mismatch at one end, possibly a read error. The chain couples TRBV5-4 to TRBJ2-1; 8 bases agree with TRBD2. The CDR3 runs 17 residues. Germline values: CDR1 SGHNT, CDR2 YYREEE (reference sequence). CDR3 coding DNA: TGTGCCAGCAGCTTGGATCGGTCCCTAGCGCGGGGGGATGATCAGTTCTTC. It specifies CASSLDRSLARGDDQFF.

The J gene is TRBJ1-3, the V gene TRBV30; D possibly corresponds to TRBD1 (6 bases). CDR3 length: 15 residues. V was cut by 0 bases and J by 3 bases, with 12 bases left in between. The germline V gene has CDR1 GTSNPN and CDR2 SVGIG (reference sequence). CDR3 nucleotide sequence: TGTGCCTGGAGTGTACCCGGGGGGCTTGGAAACACCATATATTTT. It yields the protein CAWSVPGGLGNTIYF.

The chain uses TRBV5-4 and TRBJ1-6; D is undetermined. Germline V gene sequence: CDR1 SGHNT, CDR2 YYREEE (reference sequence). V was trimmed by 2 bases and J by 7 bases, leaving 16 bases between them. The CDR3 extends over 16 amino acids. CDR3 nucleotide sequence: TGTGCCAGCAGCTTAGGTAGCAGGAGGGAGAATTCACCCCTCCACTTT. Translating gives CASSLGSRRENSPLHF.

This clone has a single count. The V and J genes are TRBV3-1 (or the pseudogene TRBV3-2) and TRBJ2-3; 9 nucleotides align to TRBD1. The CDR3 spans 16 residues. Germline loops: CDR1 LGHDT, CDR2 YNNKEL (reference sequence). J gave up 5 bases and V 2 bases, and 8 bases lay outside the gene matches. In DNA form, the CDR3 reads TGTGCCAGCAGCCAATGGGGACAGGGAGGAGGAGATACGCAGTATTTT. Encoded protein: CASSQWGQGGGDTQYF.

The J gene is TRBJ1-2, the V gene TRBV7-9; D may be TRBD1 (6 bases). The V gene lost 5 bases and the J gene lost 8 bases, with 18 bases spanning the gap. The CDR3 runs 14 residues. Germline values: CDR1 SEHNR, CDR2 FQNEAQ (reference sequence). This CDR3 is CASSKIGRGWGYTF. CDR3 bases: TGTGCCAGCAGCAAAATAGGCAGGGGATGGGGCTACACCTTC.

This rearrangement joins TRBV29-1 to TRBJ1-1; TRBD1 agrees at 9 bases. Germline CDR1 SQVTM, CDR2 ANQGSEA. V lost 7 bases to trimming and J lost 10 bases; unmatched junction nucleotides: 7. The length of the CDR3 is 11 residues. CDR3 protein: CSAGPTGGAFF. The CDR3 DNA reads TGCAGCGCCGGTCCGACAGGGGGAGCTTTCTTT.

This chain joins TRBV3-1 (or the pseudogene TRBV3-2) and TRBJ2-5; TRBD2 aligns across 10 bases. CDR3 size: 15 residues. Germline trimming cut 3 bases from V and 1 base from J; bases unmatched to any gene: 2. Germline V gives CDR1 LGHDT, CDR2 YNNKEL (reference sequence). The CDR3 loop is CASSQLAGVQETQYF. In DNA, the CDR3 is TGTGCCAGCAGCCAGCTAGCGGGGGTCCAAGAGACCCAGTACTTC.

CDR3: CASRSRQGNQPQHF. In nucleotides, the CDR3 is TGTGCCAGTAGATCTCGACAGGGAAATCAGCCCCAGCATTTT. The rearrangement uses TRBV19 and TRBJ1-5, with 7 bases identical to TRBD1. Germline values: CDR1 LNHDA, CDR2 SQIVND (reference sequence). This CDR3 region has 14 residues. Trimming at V came to 6 bases and at J to 4 bases, leaving 6 bases not matched to a gene. The full variable domain, with the rest looked up from reference TRBV19 and TRBJ1-5, is DGGITQSPKYLFRKEGQNVTLSCEQNLNHDAMYWYRQDPGQGLRLIYYSQIVNDFQKGDIAEGYSVSREKKESFPLTVTSAQKNPTAFYLCASRSRQGNQPQHFGDGTRLSIL.